This T cell receptor (beta chain) was identified in a study of blood T cell repertoires in COVID-19. Study details: Both acute and convalescent COVID-19 samples were obtained from the United States, Italy and Spain.

This clone was detected a few times. The germline gives CDR1 SNHLY, CDR2 FYNNEI. This CDR3 has 15 residues. The germline V and J ends were trimmed by 10 bases and 0 bases, with 15 bases remaining between them. Authors' processing steps: Counts of nucleated cells, estimated from reference gene primer amplification, were obtained. Libraries were prepared by immunoSEQ multiplex PCR; TCRdb keeps only in-frame clonotypes and omits some of them. V and J calls and clone size come straight from that table; D and trimming were deduced from the DNA. Among around 220,000 clones, more than 70% were seen once, and the ten largest hold 2% to 2.5%.

The chain is built from TRBV2 and TRBJ1-4; a possible D gene is TRBD1 (6 bases). The clonotype was recovered from a woman in her 40s who had recovered from COVID-19. The sequenced material came from peripheral blood. The CDR3 is CATIRDTATNEKLFF. The CDR3 bases are TGTGCCACCATCCGGGACACGGCAACTAATGAAAAACTGTTTTTT.